The next 5 T cell receptor beta chains were all read from a single sample in a study of T cell responses to AZD1222 COVID-19 vaccine. Clones were sequenced by immunoSEQ multiplex PCR, and TCRdb holds only the in-frame ones, with some missing. This table has roughly 120,000 clones, approximately 90% appearing once. The starting material was peripheral blood, obtained on day 0 of AZD1222 vaccination. These receptor sequences come from an adult in good health.

The chain joins TRBV21-1 to TRBJ2-1. TRBV21-1 is listed as a pseudogene. There are 15 residues in the CDR3. In DNA form, the CDR3 reads TGTGCCAGCAGCCCCCGGGACGGCGGCTACAATGAGCAGTTCTTC. This translates into CASSPRDGGYNEQFF.

V and J are TRBV29-1 and TRBJ1-1, with D maybe TRBD1 (6 bases). Germline V gives CDR1 SQVTM, CDR2 ANQGSEA. V lost 6 bases to trimming and J lost 1 base, with 12 bases between them. The CDR3 sequence is 13 residues long. The CDR3 coding sequence is TGCAGCGTATCACAGGGTGGGAACACTGAAGCTTTCTTT. This codes for CSVSQGGNTEAFF. Full variable domain (remainder filled in from reference TRBV29-1 and TRBJ1-1): SAVISQKPSRDICQRGTSLTIQCQVDSQVTMMFWYRQQPGQSLTLIATANQGSEATYESGFVIDKFPISRPNLTFSTLTVSNMSPEDSSIYLCSVSQGGNTEAFFGQGTRLTVV.

This chain connects TRBV9 to TRBJ1-2; a possible D gene is TRBD1 (5 bases). In germline, CDR1 is SGDLS, CDR2 YYNGEE. The CDR3 consists of 14 residues. The V and J ends lost 3 bases and 6 bases respectively, with 15 bases between them. CDR3 protein: CASSGGRVENGYTF. The CDR3 DNA is TGTGCCAGCAGCGGGGGCAGGGTAGAGAATGGCTACACCTTC.

The chain has TRBV3-1 (or the pseudogene TRBV3-2) and TRBJ2-3; D perhaps matches TRBD2 (5 bases). This CDR3 comprises 15 residues. CDR1 is LGHDT, CDR2 YNNKEL, per germline (reference sequence). The ends were cut back, 1 base at V and 4 bases at J, with 12 bases in the middle. The CDR3 DNA reads as TGTGCCAGCAGCCAAGCTCGGGGTATGGCAGATACGCAGTATTTT. It translates to CASSQARGMADTQYF.

This sequence joins TRBV5-1 and TRBJ2-1; TRBD2 matches 9 bases. CDR1 and CDR2 (germline): SGHRS, YFSETQ. Losses at the gene ends were 4 bases for V and 4 bases for J; bases not matched to a gene: 6. The CDR3 extends over 15 amino acids. The CDR3 loop is CASSAGAGGYNEQFF. The DNA of the CDR3 is TGCGCCAGCAGCGCCGGCGCGGGAGGGTACAATGAGCAGTTCTTC.